One sample yielded the 20 T cell receptor beta chains listed below, sequenced in a study of cytomegalovirus exposure and HLA in healthy donors. Generated by immunoSEQ multiplex PCR, the TCRdb table keeps only in-frame clones and is missing some. Among approximately 160,000 clones listed, about 90% were seen once. Sequences were obtained from PBMCs. The receptor set was obtained from a woman aged 18-35 years in good health and CMV-seropositive.

V is TRBV18 and J is TRBJ1-4; D remains unclear. The ends were cut back, 6 bases at V and 7 bases at J, with 15 bases in the middle. The CDR3 has 14 amino acids. From germline, CDR1 is KGHSH and CDR2 LQKENI. The CDR3 DNA is TGTGCCAGCTCCCCGATTACAGTTGGTGAAAAACTGTTTTTT. It yields the protein CASSPITVGEKLFF.

The chain combines TRBV28 with TRBJ2-1; 7 positions agree with TRBD2. Germline CDR1 MDHEN, CDR2 SYDVKM. This CDR3 is 17 amino acids long. J was trimmed by 0 bases and V by 3 bases; bases with no gene match: 8. In DNA form, the CDR3 reads TGTGCCAGCAGTTTGTTCCCTAGCGGAAGCTCCTACAATGAGCAGTTCTTC. Translation: CASSLFPSGSSYNEQFF.

V and J are TRBV7-8 and TRBJ2-1; a weak D match, TRBD2 (6 bases). V shed 5 bases and J shed 6 bases, with 17 bases lying between them. Germline lookup yields CDR1 SGHVS and CDR2 FQNEAQ. The length of the CDR3 is 15 residues. As DNA, the CDR3 is TGTGCCAGCAGCGCGGGACCTGGGCGCACCAATGAGCAGTTCTTC. This encodes CASSAGPGRTNEQFF.

The J gene is TRBJ2-1, the V gene TRBV27, with TRBD1 matching 9 bases. The CDR3 runs 14 residues. The junction had 6 bases not matched to a gene; V was cut back by 6 bases and J by 6 bases. Per the germline V gene, CDR1 is MNHEY and CDR2 is SMNVEV (reference sequence). The CDR3 region has the DNA TGTGCCAGCAGCGGACAGGGGAGGAGCAATGAGCAGTTCTTC. It specifies CASSGQGRSNEQFF.

V usage is TRBV25-1 and J usage is TRBJ2-5; D perhaps matches TRBD1 (5 bases). Germline CDR1 MGHDK, CDR2 SYGVNS. This CDR3 has 15 amino acids. V gave up 4 bases and J gave up 2 bases, with 14 bases separating them. In nucleotides, the CDR3 is TGTGCCAGCAGTGTATTAACAGGCTATCAAGAGACCCAGTACTTC. Protein product: CASSVLTGYQETQYF. The whole variable domain, remainder taken from reference TRBV25-1 and TRBJ2-5, is EADIYQTPRYLVIGTGKKITLECSQTMGHDKMYWYQQDPGMELHLIHYSYGVNSTEKGDLSSESTVSRIRTEHFPLTLESARPSHTSQYLCASSVLTGYQETQYFGPGTRLLVL.

The chain couples TRBV5-5 to TRBJ1-2; 7 positions agree with TRBD1. The CDR3 is 14 residues long. V was clipped by 4 bases and J by 7 bases; unmatched bases: 10. Germline V gene lookup returns CDR1 SGHKS and CDR2 YYEKEE (reference sequence). CDR3 residues: CASSPGQDSLGYTF. The CDR3 region has the DNA TGTGCCAGCAGCCCCGGACAGGATAGTCTTGGCTACACCTTC. The variable domain in full, completed from reference TRBV5-5 and TRBJ1-2, reads DAGVTQSPTHLIKTRGQQVTLRCSPISGHKSVSWYQQVLGQGPQFIFQYYEKEERGRGNFPDRFSARQFPNYSSELNVNALLLGDSALYLCASSPGQDSLGYTFGSGTRLTVV.

This chain connects TRBV29-1 to TRBJ2-7, with D tentatively TRBD1 (6 bases). The V gene's germline CDR1 is SQVTM and CDR2 ANQGSEA. The CDR3 spans 12 residues. The ends were cut back, 7 bases at V and 2 bases at J, with 12 bases in the middle. The CDR3 region is CSGRTGTYEQYF. CDR3 sequence (DNA): TGCAGCGGGAGAACAGGGACCTACGAGCAGTACTTC.

Only a few counts were recorded for this clone. J is TRBJ1-6 and V is TRBV27, with a possible D match to TRBD1 (6 bases). This CDR3 has 14 amino acids. Germline-derived CDR1 and CDR2 are MNHEY and SMNVEV (reference sequence). Trimming removed 5 bases from V and 14 bases from J, with 19 bases in between. The DNA of the CDR3 is TGTGCCAGCAGTCCCCGGGACACCCGGTCGGCCCTCCACTTT. As protein: CASSPRDTRSALHF.

V usage is TRBV5-1 and J usage is TRBJ1-2; possibly TRBD1 for D (5 bases). Trimming took 2 bases from V and 2 from J, leaving 16 bases between them. CDR3 length: 16 residues. The germline gives CDR1 SGHRS, CDR2 YFSETQ. As DNA, the CDR3 is TGCGCCAGCAGCTTAGACAGCCACCTCCCAAACTATGGCTACACCTTC. This encodes CASSLDSHLPNYGYTF.

This clone was seen more than once but under ten times. The genes are TRBV15 and TRBJ1-5; maybe TRBD1 (5 bases). Germline assignment: CDR1 LNHNV and CDR2 YYDKDF (reference sequence). CDR3 length equals 20 residues. V shed 0 bases and J shed 2 bases, with 23 bases lying between them. CDR3 DNA: TGTGCCACCAGCAGAGAGAGAGGGGCGGGGGGACGCGGTGGCAATCAGCCCCAGCATTTT. Amino acid sequence: CATSRERGAGGRGGNQPQHF.

CDR3 in DNA: TGTGCCTGGAGTGACAGTGGTTACGAGCAGTACTTC. It encodes CAWSDSGYEQYF. The rearrangement joins TRBV30 to TRBJ2-7; no reliable D call. This CDR3 has 12 residues. Per germline, CDR1 GTSNPN and CDR2 SVGIG (reference sequence). Trimming pared 1 base from V and 4 bases from J, leaving 8 bases between.

DNA for the CDR3: TGTGCCAGCAGTTACCAACCAAGGGGCGGAAACACCATATATTTT. It is translated as CASSYQPRGGNTIYF. The chain employs TRBV6-5 and TRBJ1-3, with D perhaps TRBD1 (5 bases). The CDR3 extends over 15 amino acids. Germline V gives CDR1 MNHEY, CDR2 SVGAGI. V was trimmed by 2 bases and J by 4 bases, leaving 12 bases between them.

This chain connects TRBV7-8 to TRBJ2-7, with 7 positions matching TRBD2. Trimming cost V 1 base and J 2 bases; bases outside gene matches: 5. This CDR3 has 15 residues. Germline V gene data show CDR1 as SGHVS and CDR2 as FQNEAQ. The CDR3: CASSLGGTSAYEQYF. The CDR3 DNA reads TGTGCCAGCAGCTTAGGAGGAACTAGCGCCTACGAGCAGTACTTC.

The gene calls are TRBV7-2 and TRBJ2-7; 7 bases agree with TRBD2. Losses at the gene ends were 2 bases for V and 0 bases for J; bases not matched to a gene: 13. The germline CDR1 and CDR2 sequences are SGHTA and FQGNSA. CDR3 size: 18 residues. DNA for the CDR3: TGTGCCAGCAGCTTACCGCTGAGGGGAAGCGGGAACTCCTACGAGCAGTACTTC. Its translation: CASSLPLRGSGNSYEQYF.

The chain combines TRBV6-6 with TRBJ2-3; weak D call: TRBD2 (6 bases). The V end was cut by 2 bases, the J end by 4 bases, with 13 bases between. The CDR3 length is 15 residues. The germline gives CDR1 MNHNY, CDR2 SVGAGI (reference sequence). The DNA for the CDR3 is TGTGCCAGCAGTTACGGGACTCGTCAAGCAGATACGCAGTATTTT. Its translation is CASSYGTRQADTQYF.

This chain connects TRBV7-3 to TRBJ2-3; 9 bases fit TRBD2. The V gene's germline CDR1 is SGHTA and CDR2 FQGTGA. Trimming at V came to 6 bases and at J to 2 bases, leaving 6 bases not matched to a gene. The CDR3 is 15 amino acids. Here the CDR3 reads CASSSSGDPTDTQYF. The CDR3 region has the DNA TGTGCCAGCAGTTCTAGCGGGGACCCCACAGATACGCAGTATTTT.

J is TRBJ1-2 and V is TRBV29-1; 8 positions agree with TRBD1. J gave up 1 base and V 6 bases, and 4 bases lay outside the gene matches. Germline CDR1 reads SQVTM; CDR2 reads ANQGSEA. The CDR3 runs 13 residues. The CDR3 protein is CSVSTGGNYGYTF. The CDR3 region has the DNA TGCAGCGTATCCACAGGGGGTAACTATGGCTACACCTTC. The whole variable domain, remainder taken from reference TRBV29-1 and TRBJ1-2, is SAVISQKPSRDICQRGTSLTIQCQVDSQVTMMFWYRQQPGQSLTLIATANQGSEATYESGFVIDKFPISRPNLTFSTLTVSNMSPEDSSIYLCSVSTGGNYGYTFGSGTRLTVV.

The CDR3 DNA sequence: TGTGCCAGCAGCTTAGAGGGCGGCAGGGGGAAGCGTGAGCAGTTCTTC. Its translation: CASSLEGGRGKREQFF. The chain couples TRBV11-3 to TRBJ2-1, with 7 bases that match TRBD1. The ends lost 0 bases at V and 9 bases at J; junction bases unmatched: 11. Germline CDR1 and CDR2: SGHNT and YENEEA. CDR3 size: 16 residues.

The chain is built from TRBV9 and TRBJ2-1, with D perhaps TRBD1 (6 bases). There are 14 residues in the CDR3. Germline V CDR1 and CDR2: SGDLS, YYNGEE. Trimming pared 9 bases from V and 2 bases from J, leaving 15 bases between. The CDR3 coding sequence is TGTGCCACGCAGGGGACGGCCGCCTACAATGAGCAGTTCTTC. Protein: CATQGTAAYNEQFF.

The chain recombines TRBV27 with TRBJ1-3; TRBD1 is a possible D gene (6 bases). Trimming removed 5 bases from V and 7 bases from J, with 15 bases in between. Germline values: CDR1 MNHEY, CDR2 SMNVEV (reference sequence). The CDR3 contains 14 residues. This chain's CDR3 is CASSPQGLWNTIYF. Here the CDR3 DNA reads TGTGCCAGCAGTCCCCAGGGGCTTTGGAACACCATATATTTT.